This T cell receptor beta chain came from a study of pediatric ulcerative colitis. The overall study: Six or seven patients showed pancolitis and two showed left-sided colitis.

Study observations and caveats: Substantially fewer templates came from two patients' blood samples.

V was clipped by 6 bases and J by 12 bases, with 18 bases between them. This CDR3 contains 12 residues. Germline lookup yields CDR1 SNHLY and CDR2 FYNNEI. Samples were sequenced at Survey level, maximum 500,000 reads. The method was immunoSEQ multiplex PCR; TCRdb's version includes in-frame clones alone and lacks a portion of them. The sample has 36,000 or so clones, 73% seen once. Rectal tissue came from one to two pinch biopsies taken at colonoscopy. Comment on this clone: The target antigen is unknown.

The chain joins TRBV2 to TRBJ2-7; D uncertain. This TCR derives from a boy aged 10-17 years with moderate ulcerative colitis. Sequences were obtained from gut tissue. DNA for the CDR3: TGTGCCAGCAGCGGAGCTTACTTGGGTCCGTACTTC. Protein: CASSGAYLGPYF.